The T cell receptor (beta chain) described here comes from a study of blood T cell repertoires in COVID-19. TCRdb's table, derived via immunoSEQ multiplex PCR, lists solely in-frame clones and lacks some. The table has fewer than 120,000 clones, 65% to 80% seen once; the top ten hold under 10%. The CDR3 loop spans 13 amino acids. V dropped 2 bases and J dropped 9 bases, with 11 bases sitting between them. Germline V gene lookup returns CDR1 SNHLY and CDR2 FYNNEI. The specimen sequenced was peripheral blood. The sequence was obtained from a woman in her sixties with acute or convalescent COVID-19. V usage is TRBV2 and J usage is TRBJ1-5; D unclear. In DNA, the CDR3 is TGTGCCAGCAGTGAACAGCGCGTTTGGCCCCAGCATTTT. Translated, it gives CASSEQRVWPQHF. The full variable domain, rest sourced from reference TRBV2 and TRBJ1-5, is EPEVTQTPSHQVTQMGQEVILRCVPISNHLYFYWYRQILGQKVEFLVSFYNNEISEKSEIFDDQFSVERPDGSNFTLKIRSTKLEDSAMYFCASSEQRVWPQHFGDGTRLSIL.